Presented here are 5 T cell receptor beta chains from one specimen sequenced in a study of shared clonotypes between healthy human individuals. Measured with immunoSEQ multiplex PCR; TCRdb has only the in-frame clones, and not every one. Of millions of clones listed, 80% to 95% were seen once; the top ten hold 0.35% to 0.45%. The specimen sequenced was naive CD4+ T cells from PBMCs. The subset: CD45RA+ positively selected. Receptor source: a man aged 18-30 years in good health. Some clones in this sample may be carry-over from other donors' samples.

The chain has TRBV2 and TRBJ1-2; 8 nucleotides agree with TRBD1. Germline V lookup: CDR1 SNHLY, CDR2 FYNNEI. The CDR3 is 15 amino acids. V dropped 4 bases and J dropped 7; count of bases not matched to a gene: 11. The chain's CDR3 is CASSGGQALMSGYTF. CDR3 DNA: TGTGCCAGCAGTGGGGGACAGGCCCTTATGTCTGGCTACACCTTC.

V is TRBV27 and J is TRBJ2-7, with TRBD2 matching over 10 bases. The V gene's germline CDR1 is MNHEY and CDR2 SMNVEV (reference sequence). The trim removed 5 bases at V and 0 bases at J, leaving 7 bases unmatched. There are 16 residues in the CDR3. The CDR3: CASSPWLAGVSYEQYF. CDR3 nucleotides: TGTGCCAGCAGTCCTTGGCTAGCGGGGGTCTCCTACGAGCAGTACTTC.

The V call is TRBV11-2, the J call TRBJ1-2, with D unclear. Trimming removed 2 bases at V and 2 bases at J, with 6 bases between. CDR1 and CDR2 (germline): SGHAT, FQNNGV. This CDR3 comprises 13 residues. The CDR3 loop reads CASSLFGNYGYTF. The CDR3 DNA reads as TGTGCCAGCAGCTTATTTGGCAACTATGGCTACACCTTC.

V and J are TRBV28 and TRBJ2-7; 7 nucleotides line up with TRBD1. CDR3 length equals 13 residues. CDR1 MDHEN and CDR2 SYDVKM come from the germline V gene. CDR3 protein: CGTGTVLSYEQYF. CDR3 bases: TGTGGAACCGGGACAGTACTCTCCTACGAGCAGTACTTC.

The CDR3 coding sequence is TGCGCCAGCAGCCCCCGGAGGGCGCTCACCGGGGAGCTGTTTTTT. Residues: CASSPRRALTGELFF. The rearrangement joins TRBV4-1 to TRBJ2-2; a possible D gene is TRBD2 (6 bases). Germline CDR1 and CDR2: MGHRA and YSYEKL. This CDR3 spans 15 amino acids. With 4 bases removed from V and 4 bases from J, the gap between germline ends came to 13 bases.